The rows below give T cell receptor beta chains drawn from one sample of a study of somatic mutations in cytotoxic T cells in rheumatoid arthritis. Here immunoSEQ multiplex PCR was the method, and the copy in TCRdb shows in-frame clones only, minus some. The table records under 20,000 clones, more than 60% of them present only once. The sample comprised CD8+ T cells sorted from blood. These receptors all come from an adult with rheumatoid arthritis. The CDR3 runs from the conserved cysteine through the conserved F or W. A D gene is named only where the DNA matches it firmly. The size field is filled for only some rows; it gives once, few, many or a size class.

V	J	size	D	DNA	CDR3
TRBV11-3	TRBJ2-1	-	-	TGTGCCAGCTCCATTGGGGACAATGAGCAGTTCTTC	CASSIGDNEQFF
TRBV4-1	TRBJ2-1	-	TRBD1	TGCGCCAGCAGCCAAGGACAGGGCGGGGAGCAGTTCTTC	CASSQGQGGEQFF
TRBV10-3	TRBJ2-7	-	-	TGTGCCATCAGGGACAACTACGAGCAGTACTTC	CAIRDNYEQYF
TRBV5-6	TRBJ2-7	-	TRBD1	TGTGCCAGCAGCTCCCGGGACAGATCCTACGAGCAGTACTTC	CASSSRDRSYEQYF
TRBV6-5	TRBJ1-2	-	TRBD1	TGTGCCAGCAGCTCCCGACAGGGGAGTAACTACACCTTC	CASSSRQGSNYTF
TRBV2	TRBJ1-2	-	TRBD1	TGTGCCAGCAAAATGGGGACAGGATTAATTGACTACACCTTC	CASKMGTGLIDYTF
TRBV30	TRBJ2-1	-	TRBD1	TGTGCCTGGAGTGTTACAGGGGCGGCCTACAATGAGCAGTTCTTC	CAWSVTGAAYNEQFF
TRBV7-9	TRBJ2-7	once	TRBD1	TGTGCCAGCAGCCCGAGGGGACAGGGCAGCGAGCAGTACTTC	CASSPRGQGSEQYF
TRBV9	TRBJ2-7	few	-	TGTGCCAGCAGCGTGGATCAAGTCGGTTACGAGCAGTACTTC	CASSVDQVGYEQYF
TRBV19	TRBJ2-1	-	-	TGTGCCAGTAGTATAGGTCTTCTTGACTACAATGAGCAGTTCTTC	CASSIGLLDYNEQFF
TRBV5-1	TRBJ1-1	once	TRBD1	TGCGCCAGCAGCTTGCCCCAGGGGGAGAACACTGAAGCTTTCTTT	CASSLPQGENTEAFF
TRBV6-1	TRBJ2-7	-	-	TGTGCCAGCAGCGAGGTTACCTACGAGCAGTACTTC	CASSEVTYEQYF
TRBV25-1	TRBJ1-2	-	TRBD1	TGTGCCAGCAGTGACAGGGGGGCTAACTATGGCTACACCTTC	CASSDRGANYGYTF
TRBV30	TRBJ2-7	-	-	TGTGCCTGGAGTGAAGATCAGGGCGACGAGCAGTACTTC	CAWSEDQGDEQYF
TRBV11-2	TRBJ2-7	-	TRBD1	TGTGCCAGCAGCATCGCCGGGACAGGGGGCAACCCTCCCCCCTACGAGCAGTACTTC	CASSIAGTGGNPPPYEQYF
TRBV6-1	TRBJ2-7	-	TRBD1	TGTGCCAGCAGTGTCTCCACGACAGGGCAAATCTACGAGCAGTACTTC	CASSVSTTGQIYEQYF
TRBV5-6	TRBJ1-1	-	-	TGTGCCAGCAGCTTGGGGTTGAACACTGAAGCTTTCTTT	CASSLGLNTEAFF
TRBV7-7	TRBJ1-5	-	-	TGTGCCAGCAGCTTAAACAGGGACCATCAGCCCCAGCATTTT	CASSLNRDHQPQHF
TRBV30	TRBJ2-2	-	TRBD2	TGTGCCTTCTTTTGGCCTGGGGGGGACGGGGAGCTGTTTTTT	CAFFWPGGDGELFF
TRBV27	TRBJ2-3	-	TRBD2	TGTGCCAGCAGTGCATGGACTAGCGGGGGGGCCTTGGGCACAGATACGCAGTATTTT	CASSAWTSGGALGTDTQYF
TRBV19	TRBJ2-7	few	-	TGTGCCAGTAGTATAGACGGCTACGAGCAGTACTTC	CASSIDGYEQYF
TRBV9	TRBJ2-1	-	-	TGTGCCAGCAGCTCCGAAGGTTGGGATTTCTACAATGAGCAGTTCTTC	CASSSEGWDFYNEQFF
TRBV11-1	TRBJ1-4	-	-	TGTGCCAGCAGCTTAGCCGACGGGGCAGCTCACTCTTTT	CASSLADGAAHSF
TRBV12-5	TRBJ1-4	-	-	TGTGCTATCCGGGGGGGTGAATCGAAAAAACTGTTTTTT	CAIRGGESKKLFF
TRBV6-5	TRBJ1-2	-	-	TGTGCCAGCACTATCAGGGGCGCTCCTGGGTATGGCTACACCTTC	CASTIRGAPGYGYTF
TRBV27	TRBJ1-1	-	-	TGTGCCAGCAGACACCGCACGGGGAACACTGAAGCTTTCTTT	CASRHRTGNTEAFF
TRBV30	TRBJ2-3	-	-	TGTGCCTGGAGTGGTGCTAGCACAGATACGCAGTATTTT	CAWSGASTDTQYF
TRBV10-1	TRBJ2-2	-	-	TGCGCCACCCACCCAGTTACCGGGGAGCTGTTTTTT	CATHPVTGELFF
TRBV7-3	TRBJ2-1	-	TRBD2	TGTGCCAGCAGCCCCTTGGCGGGGGAGTACAATGAGCAGTTCTTC	CASSPLAGEYNEQFF
TRBV7-3	TRBJ2-3	-	-	TGTGCCAGCAGCTTAAGTAGCAGGGATACGCAGTATTTT	CASSLSSRDTQYF
TRBV19	TRBJ2-7	-	-	TGTGCCAGTAGTATTGGAGGGACCGAGCAGTACTTC	CASSIGGTEQYF
TRBV7-2	TRBJ2-7	once	-	TGTGCCAGCAGCCTCGGGGTTTCCTACGAGCAGTACTTC	CASSLGVSYEQYF
TRBV6-1	TRBJ1-1	-	-	TGTGCCAGCAGTGAATGGGGGGGAGGGAACACTGAAGCTTTCTTT	CASSEWGGGNTEAFF
TRBV5-4	TRBJ1-1	-	-	TGTGCCAGCAGCTTGAGGGGCCCTGAAGCTTTCTTT	CASSLRGPEAFF
TRBV27	TRBJ2-3	-	-	TGTGCCACCCACCTTTCCGGACGGGGGCCAGATACGCAGTATTTT	CATHLSGRGPDTQYF
TRBV7-2	TRBJ2-1	-	-	TGTGCCAGCAGCGGACCCGAGCGGGTGAGCTCCTACAATGAGCAGTTCTTC	CASSGPERVSSYNEQFF
TRBV6-5	TRBJ1-2	-	TRBD1	TGTGCCAGCAGTTACGGGCCAGGGGGCCTGGGCTACACCTTC	CASSYGPGGLGYTF
TRBV13	TRBJ2-5	once	TRBD2	TGTGCCAGCAGCTTCCCTAGCGGGGGCCAAGAGACCCAGTACTTC	CASSFPSGGQETQYF
TRBV7-9	TRBJ2-2	-	TRBD2	TGTGCCAGCAGCCCCCAACGGCGCGGGGGGGCCACCGGGGAGCTGTTTTTT	CASSPQRRGGATGELFF
TRBV30	TRBJ2-1	medium-sized	-	TGTGCCTGGACTACCACTAATGAGCGGTTCTTC	CAWTTTNERFF
TRBV6-1	TRBJ2-5	-	TRBD2	TGTGCCAGCAGTGAAGTATGGGGGAGGGGTGAGACCCAGTACTTC	CASSEVWGRGETQYF